Listed here is a single T cell receptor beta chain. It has no known antigen specificity. Base qualities are missing; no much larger clone stands one base away. TCRbeta CDR3 regions were amplified from genomic DNA using the immunoSEQ Assay, a bias-controlled multiplex PCR. In the paper's pipeline: The number of nucleated cells in each sample was estimated by amplification of reference gene primers within the assay. To quantify the absolute abundance of each unique TCRbeta CDR3 rearrangement, sequence reads were collapsed and filtered. For each sample, productive Simpson clonality was calculated as the square root of Simpson's diversity index across productive rearrangements. Here the immuneACCESS table is served through TCRdb, limited to in-frame sequences with V and J called. Missing clones are a known gap in these copies; in checked studies unresolved V genes cover under half, and the rest lacks a known reason. V and J calls and clone size follow that table, whereas D and trimming were derived from the DNA. This sample is represented by under 70,000 clones; roughly 88% of them were singletons. The ten biggest clones cover roughly 40% of the sample.

At the junction V is shortened by 1 base and J by 2 bases, with 4 bases in between. CDR3 length: 13 amino acids, cysteine to phenylalanine. The read is trimmed to its CDR3 DNA, 39 bases read in frame from base 1. CDR1 is given as SGHNT and CDR2 as YYREEE, both from the germline V gene (reference sequence). The record originates from a study of blood T cell repertoires in COVID-19 (TCRdb year 2020). For context, the study as a whole: Samples covering the acute and convalescent phases of COVID-19 were provided by collaborators in the United States, Italy and Spain. The material from the prospective study consisted of cDNA or gDNA derived from T cells, B-cell-depleted T cells, or PBMCs. The dataset comprised deeply sampled blood TCRbeta repertoires from subjects exposed to, actively infected with, or recovered from COVID-19. A freely available public database, intended as a resource for researchers studying the immune response to SARS-CoV-2, is where the repertoires were released. The samples were drawn from two sources: the first 160 participants of the ongoing ImmuneRACE study, and fewer than 1,500 subjects contributed by 6 global collaborators. A de-identified subject ID, COVID-19 status, age in years and sex were almost always included in the sample metadata. Where available, HLA class I and class II types were taken from metadata supplied by the sample provider and were not determined by assay-based typing. The research as a whole found: The amount of clinical and demographic metadata varied by source and participant and was provided uncurated.

One collaborating source in Seattle enrolled patients during active infection and followed them longitudinally through the course of disease. Each collaborating institution followed its own protocols to collect whole blood in K2EDTA tubes. Collaborator samples were shipped for TCRbeta analysis as frozen whole blood, isolated PBMCs, or DNA extracted from either sample type. The sample taken for sequencing was peripheral blood. The sequence was obtained from a woman in her sixties with COVID-19, enrolled during active disease. The chain couples TRBV5-4 to TRBJ2-1; no D gene can be assigned with confidence. The CDR3 is CASSLFTYNEQFF. The bases read TGTGCCAGCAGCTTGTTCACCTACAATGAGCAGTTCTTC.